This is a list of T cell receptor beta chains from one sample in a study of T cells in Graves' hyperthyroidism and ophthalmopathy. MiXCR, run by TCRdb on the multiplex PCR reads, gives a single entry per CDR3 protein. The data contain 400,000 to 500,000 distinct CDR3 sequences, around 15% of them seen just once; the ten biggest clones take up 15% to 20%. Sequencing input: blood. Receptors were obtained from a woman aged 18-30 years with Graves' hyperthyroidism. Each CDR3 is given with its conserved first and last residue. A D gene is named only where the DNA matches it firmly. Rows give clone size only sometimes, using once, few, many, or a class for an expanded clone.

TRBV4-1,TRBJ1-1,few,NA,13,TGCGCCAGCAGCCAAGAGGGCAACTCAGGGGCTTTCTTT,CASSQEGNSGAFF
TRBV29-1,TRBJ2-1,many,TRBD2,13,TGCAGCGTTGCTAGCGGGAGGTCGAATGAGCAGTTCTTC,CSVASGRSNEQFF
TRBV29-1,TRBJ2-2,few,NA,15,TGCAGCGCTACGGACCACGGGGGCCACACCGGGGAGCTGTTTTTT,CSATDHGGHTGELFF
TRBV2,TRBJ1-6,once,TRBD1,13,TGTGCCAGCAGTCGGACAGGGTCGCCACCCCTCCACTTT,CASSRTGSPPLHF
TRBV27,TRBJ2-1,many,NA,15,TGTGCCAGCAGTTCCCGGGACCACCCCTACAATGAGCAGTTCTTC,CASSSRDHPYNEQFF
TRBV12-3/TRBV12-4,TRBJ1-2,few,NA,16,TGTGCCAGCAGTTTGTTTGCCAGTGGAGGTGTAGGGGGCTACACCTTC,CASSLFASGGVGGYTF
TRBV2,TRBJ2-7,many,TRBD1,14,TGTGCCTACCAACCTCGGACAGGGGCCTACGAGCAGTACTTC,CAYQPRTGAYEQYF
TRBV10-3,TRBJ2-5,many,TRBD2,15,TGTGCCATCAGTGATCCAGCGGGAGCACAAGAGACCCAGTACTTC,CAISDPAGAQETQYF
TRBV6-1,TRBJ2-5,many,NA,14,TGTGCCAGCAGTGAAGGGTACGGGGGTGAGACCCAGTACTTC,CASSEGYGGETQYF
TRBV12-3/TRBV12-4,TRBJ1-4,many,TRBD1,16,TGTGCCAGCAGACCCTTAGGTGGGCCAGGGGGTGAAAAACTGTTTTTT,CASRPLGGPGGEKLFF
TRBV30,TRBJ1-1,many,TRBD1,12,TGTGCCAGGGGACAGGGCGATACTGAAGCTTTCTTT,CARGQGDTEAFF
TRBV7-9,TRBJ2-2,NA,TRBD2,17,TGTGCCAGCAGCCTCACCGGACTAGCGAGAAACACCGGGGAGCTGTTTTTT,CASSLTGLARNTGELFF
TRBV2,TRBJ2-7,NA,TRBD1,14,TGTGCCAGTACTGGGGGACAGGGGGCCTACGAGCAGTACTTC,CASTGGQGAYEQYF
TRBV6-1,TRBJ2-2,many,NA,16,TGTGCCAGCAGAAAAGACAGGATAACGAACACCGGGGAGCTGTTTTTT,CASRKDRITNTGELFF
TRBV5-5,TRBJ2-2,many,NA,17,TGTGCCAGCAGCGCCTTGGGTTCGGGTTCGAACACCGGGGAGCTGTTTTTT,CASSALGSGSNTGELFF
TRBV5-1,TRBJ2-1,few,TRBD1,15,TGCACCAGCAGCTTGGGACAGGGGGCCTACAATGAGCAGTTCTTC,CTSSLGQGAYNEQFF
TRBV11-2,TRBJ2-5,few,TRBD1,15,TGTGCCAGCAGCCCGCCCGGGACAGGGATTGGGACCCAGTACTTC,CASSPPGTGIGTQYF
TRBV20-1,TRBJ2-5,many,TRBD2,14,TGCAGTTCGGCGGGAGGAGGCGGCCAAGAGACCCAGTACTTC,CSSAGGGGQETQYF
TRBV12-3/TRBV12-4,TRBJ1-1,many,NA,13,TGTGCCAGCAGTCCGGCGGGATGGACTGAAGCTTTCTTT,CASSPAGWTEAFF
TRBV2,TRBJ2-3,many,TRBD2,14,TGTGCCAGCAGTTGGCTAGCGGGAGGGGATACGCAGTATTTT,CASSWLAGGDTQYF
TRBV7-2,TRBJ2-7,many,TRBD2,14,TGTGCCAGCAGGGGGGTGGGACTACACTACGAGCAGTACTTC,CASRGVGLHYEQYF
TRBV5-1,TRBJ2-3,many,NA,14,TGCGCCAGCAGCACTTCCACCACCACAGATACGCAGTATTTT,CASSTSTTTDTQYF
TRBV7-9,TRBJ2-3,many,TRBD2,17,TGTGCCAGCAGCTTATGGCGGGAGAGGAACAGCACAGATACGCAGTATTTT,CASSLWRERNSTDTQYF
TRBV20-1,TRBJ1-4,NA,NA,14,TGCAGTGCTGACACCTTTGCAACTAATGAAAAACTGTTTTTT,CSADTFATNEKLFF
TRBV25-1,TRBJ1-6,many,NA,15,TGTGCCAGCAGTGAATATAACAGGGAGTCTTCACCCCTCCACTTT,CASSEYNRESSPLHF
TRBV3-1,TRBJ2-1,many,TRBD2,18,TGTGCCAGCAGCCCCCGAGGACTAGCGGGAGCGATGGTCGGTGAGCAGTTCTTC,CASSPRGLAGAMVGEQFF
TRBV9,TRBJ1-5,NA,NA,14,TGTGCCAGCAGCGCCGGGACCGTCAATCAGCCCCAGCATTTT,CASSAGTVNQPQHF
TRBV6-1,TRBJ2-2,many,TRBD2,16,TGTGCCAGCAGCAAGGGACTAGTCCTGAACACCGGGGAGCTGTTTTTT,CASSKGLVLNTGELFF
TRBV12-3/TRBV12-4,TRBJ2-1,many,TRBD2,16,TGTGCCAGCAGTTTAAGGGCTAGCGGGAGGATTGGTGAGCAGTTCTTC,CASSLRASGRIGEQFF
TRBV3-1,TRBJ1-1,many,NA,14,TGTGCCAGCAGCCAAGCCCACGGGGGCACTGAAGCTTTCTTT,CASSQAHGGTEAFF
TRBV6-1,TRBJ1-1,NA,NA,15,TGTGCCAGCAGTACAGGCGAGGAGAGGAACACTGAAGCTTTCTTT,CASSTGEERNTEAFF
TRBV5-1,TRBJ2-5,few,NA,16,TGCGCCAGCAGCTGGCTGGGGTCTAGCGTTCAAGAGACCCAGTACTTC,CASSWLGSSVQETQYF
TRBV4-1,TRBJ2-1,NA,NA,16,TGCGCCAGCAGCCAAGACCCTCTCAGATACCTCAATGAGCAGTTCTTC,CASSQDPLRYLNEQFF
TRBV19,TRBJ1-1,many,NA,12,TGTGCCAGTAAGGCCACGGGACCTGAAGCTTTCTTT,CASKATGPEAFF
TRBV12-3/TRBV12-4,TRBJ2-2,many,NA,17,TGTGCCAGCAGGAGTGCCGGGACTGTAGGAAATCCCGGGGAGCTGTTTTTT,CASRSAGTVGNPGELFF
TRBV12-3/TRBV12-4,TRBJ2-4,NA,TRBD1,16,TGTGCCAGCGGGCCTCGGGACAGTTTAGCCAAAAACATTCAGTACTTC,CASGPRDSLAKNIQYF
TRBV2,TRBJ2-3,many,NA,15,TGTGCCAGCAGTGAGGAGGCGGGACCCACAGATACGCAGTATTTT,CASSEEAGPTDTQYF
TRBV2,TRBJ1-1,NA,NA,12,TGTGCCACCGGGCCCCGCTGGACTGAAGCTTTCTTT,CATGPRWTEAFF
TRBV27,TRBJ2-1,few,NA,12,TGTGCCAGCAGTTTATCGCTTCGAGAGCAGTTCTTC,CASSLSLREQFF
TRBV9,TRBJ1-5,few,NA,14,TGTGCCAGCAGCGCGGACGGTAGCAATCAGCCCCAGCATTTT,CASSADGSNQPQHF
TRBV7-9,TRBJ2-1,NA,NA,12,TGTGCCAGCAGCTTTACTAGCAATGAGCAGTTCTTC,CASSFTSNEQFF
TRBV9,TRBJ2-1,NA,TRBD2,17,TGTGCCAGCAGCGTAGGGTCCGGGGCGGGAGTGTACAATGAGCAGTTCTTC,CASSVGSGAGVYNEQFF
TRBV12-3/TRBV12-4,TRBJ2-4,many,NA,13,TGTGCCAGCAGCCCTGGGGGGAAAAACATTCAGTACTTC,CASSPGGKNIQYF
TRBV20-1,TRBJ1-1,few,NA,13,TGCAGTGCTAGAGTAATAGGGGGGGCTGAAGCTTTCTTT,CSARVIGGAEAFF
TRBV4-1,TRBJ2-2,few,TRBD2,17,TGCGCCAGCAGCCAAGGCCTAGCGGGACCGAACACCGGGGAGCTGTTTTTT,CASSQGLAGPNTGELFF
TRBV12-3/TRBV12-4,TRBJ2-7,NA,TRBD1,14,TGTGCCAGCAGTGAAGGACAGGGTGGCTACGAGCAGTACTTC,CASSEGQGGYEQYF
TRBV12-3/TRBV12-4,TRBJ1-1,many,NA,15,TGTGCCAGCAGACCCCCAACACCCCGGAACACTGAAGCTTTCTTT,CASRPPTPRNTEAFF
TRBV25-1,TRBJ2-1,NA,NA,16,TGTGCCAGCAGTCCCGGTCGGGACAAAACATACAATGAGCAGTTCTTC,CASSPGRDKTYNEQFF
TRBV10-3,TRBJ2-7,many,TRBD2,16,TGTGCCATCAGTGAGTCGGCGGGACTAGCGTTCTACGAGCAGTACTTC,CAISESAGLAFYEQYF
TRBV28,TRBJ2-5,many,TRBD2,17,TGTGCCAGCAGTTCGGGGACTAGCGGGAGGCGGGCAGAGACCCAGTACTTC,CASSSGTSGRRAETQYF
TRBV2,TRBJ1-2,many,NA,12,TGTGCCAGCAGTGACAATCTCCCTGGCTACACCTTC,CASSDNLPGYTF
TRBV12-5,TRBJ1-4,few,TRBD1,19,TGTGCTAGTGTAGTGGGACGACAGGGATCTCCCCTTCTCCGTGAAAAACTGTTTTTT,CASVVGRQGSPLLREKLFF
TRBV3-1,TRBJ2-5,many,NA,15,TGTGCCAGCAGCCAACAATCGGGGAAACAAGAGACCCAGTACTTC,CASSQQSGKQETQYF
TRBV27,TRBJ1-1,many,NA,13,TGTGCCAGCACCCGGTGGGGGAACACTGAAGCTTTCTTT,CASTRWGNTEAFF
TRBV27,TRBJ2-1,NA,TRBD2,14,TGTGCCAGCCGGGATAGCGGGAGGCGGGATGAACAGTTCTTC,CASRDSGRRDEQFF
TRBV2,TRBJ2-6,many,NA,13,TGTGCCAGCATTTCGGCTGGGGCCAACGTCCTGACTTTC,CASISAGANVLTF
TRBV5-1,TRBJ1-6,many,NA,15,TGCGCCAGCAGCCAGCAGGGTGGTAATAATTCACCCCTCCACTTT,CASSQQGGNNSPLHF
TRBV20-1,TRBJ1-2,NA,NA,12,TGCAGTGCTAGACTCCTGGGCCATGGCTACACCTTC,CSARLLGHGYTF
TRBV30,TRBJ2-3,many,NA,14,TGTGCCTGGAGTTTCGGACATGACACAGATACGCAGTATTTT,CAWSFGHDTDTQYF
TRBV18,TRBJ2-1,many,TRBD1,15,TGTGCCAGCTCACCACGACAGGGGGCGGGCAATGAGCAGTTCTTC,CASSPRQGAGNEQFF